This T cell receptor (beta chain) was recorded in a study of naive and memory T cell subsets. Regarding the study as a whole: The power law exponent of TCR abundance differed between naive and memory cells.

Two oligonucleotides, mixed equimolar, formed the beta constant-region primer covering TRBC1 and TRBC2. TCRdb reanalysed the UMI-ligation and nested PCR reads using MiXCR and keeps one entry per CDR3 protein. The sample shows tens of thousands of distinct CDR3 sequences, 9.5% to 11% of them seen only once. This clonotype was counted only a few times. No antigen is known for it. The CDR3 is made up of 13 amino acids. Germline CDR1 reads MDHEN; CDR2 reads SYDVKM. V lost 5 bases to trimming and J lost 2 bases, with 10 bases between them. The sequencing input was central memory CD8+ T cells from blood. V usage is TRBV28 and J usage is TRBJ2-7; D is unresolved. The receptor was derived from a human donor in good health. CDR3 residues: CASSSLPTYEQYF. CDR3 nucleotides: TGTGCCAGCAGTAGTCTACCGACCTACGAGCAGTACTTC.